A selection of T cell receptor beta chains follows, all from one sample in a study of beta chain features in type 1 diabetes. The table came from immunoSEQ multiplex PCR; TCRdb's copy has only in-frame clones and leaves some out. The sample has about 370,000 clones, 9.6% seen once; the top ten hold about 0.6%. Source material: central memory CD4+ T cells from blood. The receptors stem from a man aged 25-40 years with type 1 diabetes. Both conserved end residues are part of each CDR3. Clone size is stated in some rows and not others, as once, few, many or a class when expanded.

v_call	clone_size	j_call	cdr3_aa
TRBV7-2	.	TRBJ1-1	CASSFRETEAFF
TRBV5-4	few	TRBJ2-1	CASSWGVLENNEQFF
TRBV2	.	TRBJ1-5	CASRGDRNYGGRISLHF
TRBV10-3	few	TRBJ2-7	CAISGPDASSYEQYF
TRBV4-1	few	TRBJ2-3	CASSHEGREQYF
TRBV27	.	TRBJ2-1	CASSQSSGDNEQFF
TRBV28	.	TRBJ2-5	CASSFSAAKYQETQYF
TRBV6-5	many	TRBJ2-2	CASSARPDTGELFF
TRBV4-2	few	TRBJ2-2	CASSPRAGRVGGELFF
TRBV27	.	TRBJ1-3	CASRVNGRGPGNTIYF
TRBV10-3	.	TRBJ1-1	CASSKTRQGETTEAFF
TRBV7-2	.	TRBJ2-5	CASSLGRETQYF
TRBV7-2	many	TRBJ2-1	CASSFNEQFF
TRBV5-1	.	TRBJ2-5	CASSGQGGTFNLNAEAQYF
TRBV28	.	TRBJ1-5	CASKSPNQPQHF
TRBV28	few	TRBJ2-1	CASMGQGFNEQFF
TRBV28	few	TRBJ2-7	CASTRDYEQYF
TRBV5-4	few	TRBJ2-3	CASSFRLAGGGADTQYF
TRBV7-9	.	TRBJ1-1	CASSHSGQGGTEAFF
TRBV30	.	TRBJ1-1	CAWSVTGNSRSTEAFF
TRBV7-2	few	TRBJ1-4	CASSSGTGNEKLFF
TRBV28	.	TRBJ2-2	CASSSPTGPTGELFF
TRBV5-1	.	TRBJ2-1	CASSVQGNTYNEQFF
TRBV4-3	.	TRBJ1-2	CASSQERTGGYTF
TRBV6-1	.	TRBJ2-3	CASSGLAGSAQYF
TRBV7-2	.	TRBJ2-2	CASSSSAGTGRTGELFF
TRBV5-1	few	TRBJ2-6	CASSAAVVAGVSGANVLTF
TRBV19	.	TRBJ2-7	CASSDDRGGWLARIYEQYF
TRBV7-2	few	TRBJ2-2	CASSPGLVTAGELFF
TRBV18	few	TRBJ2-2	CASSPLGHLRELFF
TRBV7-2	few	TRBJ2-5	CASSLGGGNPLQETQYF
TRBV18	.	TRBJ2-1	CASSLSTGIENEQFF